This TCR beta chain was captured by sequencing in a study of CD8 T cells in ankylosing spondylitis. Points from the study as a whole: Reported data indicate significant enrichment of disease-linked clones within matched ankylosing spondylitis synovial fluid. Apparently characteristic of ankylosing spondylitis blood was a TCR beta motif (about eight highly homologous variants).

In making TCR beta libraries, quantitative 5'-RACE with molecular barcodes was used. TCRdb recomputed calls from the 5' RACE reads with MiXCR, one row per CDR3 protein. The top ten clones hold 7.5% to 9.5% of a sample with about 280,000 distinct CDR3 sequences, around 19% of them seen once. The germline gives CDR1 SGDLS, CDR2 YYNGEE. The CDR3 loop spans 14 amino acids. Deletions cut 4 bases from V and 1 base from J, with 11 bases between. This clonotype was observed a handful of times. As yet, its antigen is unknown. The chain recombines TRBV9 with TRBJ1-2; a possible D gene is TRBD1 (6 bases). This TCR was sampled from a male donor with ankylosing spondylitis or in good health (not recorded which). Sequenced input: blood, either unsorted or a sorted T cell fraction (not recorded which). CDR3 in DNA: TGTGCCAGCAGCAAGAGGGGGATTAACTATGGCTACACCTTC. Translated, it gives CASSKRGINYGYTF.